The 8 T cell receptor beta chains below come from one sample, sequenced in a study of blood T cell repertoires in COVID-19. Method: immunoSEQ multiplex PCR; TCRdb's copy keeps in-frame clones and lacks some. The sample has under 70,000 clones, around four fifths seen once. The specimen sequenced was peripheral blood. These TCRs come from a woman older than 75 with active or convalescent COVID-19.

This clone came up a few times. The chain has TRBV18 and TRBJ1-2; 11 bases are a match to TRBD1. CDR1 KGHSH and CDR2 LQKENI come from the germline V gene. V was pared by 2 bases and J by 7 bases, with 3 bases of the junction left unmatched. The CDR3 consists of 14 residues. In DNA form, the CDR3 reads TGTGCCAGCTCACCAGAGGGACAGGGGGTTGGCTACACCTTC. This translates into CASSPEGQGVGYTF.

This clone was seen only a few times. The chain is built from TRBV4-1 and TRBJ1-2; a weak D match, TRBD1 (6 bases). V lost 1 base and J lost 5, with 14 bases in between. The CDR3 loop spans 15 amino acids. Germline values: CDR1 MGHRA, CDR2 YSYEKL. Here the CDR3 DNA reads TGCGCCAGCAGCCAAGGTACAGGGAACCTATATGGCTACACCTTC. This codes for CASSQGTGNLYGYTF.

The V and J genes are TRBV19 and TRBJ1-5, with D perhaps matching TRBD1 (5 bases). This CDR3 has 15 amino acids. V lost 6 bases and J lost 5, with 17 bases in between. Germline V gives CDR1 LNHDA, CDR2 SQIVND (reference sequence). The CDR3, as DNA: TGTGCCAGTAGCCCCCGGGGGTCTTCCTATCAGCCCCAGCATTTT. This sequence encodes CASSPRGSSYQPQHF.

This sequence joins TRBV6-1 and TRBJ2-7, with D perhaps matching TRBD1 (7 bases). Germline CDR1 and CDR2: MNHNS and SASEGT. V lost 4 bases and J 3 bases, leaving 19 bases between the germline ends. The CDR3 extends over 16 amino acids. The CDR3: CASSAQVSQGGYEQYF. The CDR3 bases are TGTGCCAGCAGTGCACAAGTCTCGCAGGGGGGCTACGAGCAGTACTTC.

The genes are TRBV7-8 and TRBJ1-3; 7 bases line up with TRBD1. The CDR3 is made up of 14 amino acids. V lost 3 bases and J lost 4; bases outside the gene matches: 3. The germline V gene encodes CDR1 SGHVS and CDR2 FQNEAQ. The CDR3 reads CASSLTGMGNTIYF. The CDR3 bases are TGTGCCAGCAGCTTGACAGGGATGGGAAACACCATATATTTT. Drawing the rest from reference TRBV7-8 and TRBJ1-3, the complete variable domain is GAGVSQSPRYKVAKRGQDVALRCDPISGHVSLFWYQQALGQGPEFLTYFQNEAQLDKSGLPSDRFFAERPEGSVSTLKIQRTQQEDSAVYLCASSLTGMGNTIYFGEGSWLTVV.

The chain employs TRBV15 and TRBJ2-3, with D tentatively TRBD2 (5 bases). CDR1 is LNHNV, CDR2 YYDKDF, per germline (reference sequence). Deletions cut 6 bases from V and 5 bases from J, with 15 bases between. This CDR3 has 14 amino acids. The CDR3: CATRKGWGEDTQYF. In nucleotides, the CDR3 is TGTGCCACCAGGAAGGGCTGGGGAGAAGATACGCAGTATTTT. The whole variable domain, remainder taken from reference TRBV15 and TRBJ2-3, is DAMVIQNPRYQVTQFGKPVTLSCSQTLNHNVMYWYQQKSSQAPKLLFHYYDKDFNNEADTPDNFQSRRPNTSFCFLDIRSPGLGDTAMYLCATRKGWGEDTQYFGPGTRLTVL.

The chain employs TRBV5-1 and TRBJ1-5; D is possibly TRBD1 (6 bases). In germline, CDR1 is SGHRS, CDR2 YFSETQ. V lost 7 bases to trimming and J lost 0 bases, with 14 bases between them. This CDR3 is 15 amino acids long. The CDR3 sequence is CASETGTYSNQPQHF. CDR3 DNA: TGCGCCAGCGAAACCGGGACATATAGCAATCAGCCCCAGCATTTT.

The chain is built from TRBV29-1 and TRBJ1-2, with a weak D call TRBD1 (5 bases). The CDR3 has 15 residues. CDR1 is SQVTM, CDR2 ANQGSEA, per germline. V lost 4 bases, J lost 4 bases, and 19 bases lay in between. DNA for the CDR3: TGCAGCGTTGGCTTCTCGGGCCAGGGAGGCTATGGCTACACCTTC. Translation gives CSVGFSGQGGYGYTF.